This T cell receptor (beta chain) originates from a study of regulatory T cells in long-lasting Graves disease (dated by TCRdb to about 2021). Study-level background: In the newly diagnosed Graves' disease group, patients had been taking antithyroid drugs for less than 3 months. The study was conducted in China and was registered as a clinical trial. Peripheral blood TCR sequencing and RNA sequencing compared persistent Graves' disease patients with newly diagnosed Graves' disease patients. A total of around 35 samples underwent TCR sequencing: some 13 from persistent and around 20 from newly diagnosed Graves' disease patients.

Libraries were built with multiplex PCR. The sequencer was an Illumina HiSeq 4000. iRepertoire HTBI primers and Arm-PCR amplification of CDR3 regions were used to construct TCR beta libraries. Before sequencing, the PCR products went through gel purification. Per the authors' processing: A total of 62 TRBV and 14 TRBJ segments were identified across samples and were used for gene usage analysis of CDR3 amino acid clonotypes. COPE and FqMerger were used to merge filtered high-quality paired reads into contigs. Contigs were aligned with BLAST to IMGT TRBV, TRBD and TRBJ reference genes, and CDR3 was defined per IMGT. Clonotypes above 0.1% frequency were classified as highly expanded clones. Shannon entropy was used to measure repertoire diversity, and the Gini coefficient was used to measure V-J evenness. A clonotype was considered public if more than one individual shared it. Through fastp at Q25 and MiXCR, TCRdb rebuilt clones from the public reads, retaining in-frame beta chains. When rows share a CDR3 protein, they turn into one entry using the most common DNA and genes. None of the V and J calls come from the authors' own analysis; TCRdb made them. This sample comprises 580,000 or so distinct CDR3 sequences, around 15% of them detected only once. The top ten clonotypes cover about 11% of the sample.

Study-wide conclusions, independent of this receptor: TRBV28, TRBJ1-2 and TRBJ2-5 were preferentially used in persistent disease, while TRBV20-1 and TRBJ2-1 were favored in newly diagnosed disease. Lower TCR Shannon entropy and fewer highly expanded clones were observed in persistent Graves' disease patients than in newly diagnosed patients, which suggested clonal expansion. The authors noted that the small sample size was a limitation that may lower accuracy. A larger number of public clonotypes was shared among persistent patients (fewer than 3,000) than among newly diagnosed patients (approximately 1,000). The study examined only peripheral blood because the primary lesion, thyroid tissue, could not be accessed. Sequencing and analysis were restricted to the TCR beta chain.

Worth noting for this clonotype: No cognate antigen has been identified for it. This may come from a read error, since a much larger clone is one base off.

Explained via the paper, the time point label denotes: newly diagnosed GD, antithyroid drugs for less than 3 months. RNA was extracted from PBMCs in TRIzol for both TCR sequencing and RNA sequencing. Graves' disease was diagnosed according to American Thyroid Association guidelines. The patients came from an endocrinology department in Xi'an, China. From each patient, around 9 milliliters of peripheral blood was collected into an EDTA anticoagulant tube. Ficoll Paque Plus density gradient separation was used to isolate PBMCs, and no additional T cell sorting was done. An Agilent 2100 Bioanalyzer and agarose gel were used to check RNA quality, while a NanoDrop 2000 measured RNA concentration. The CDR3 sequence holds 17 residues, the cysteine and phenylalanine included. Here the CDR3 DNA is all that survives: 51 bases in frame from base 1. Sequences MNHEY (CDR1) and SMNVEV (CDR2) are obtained from the germline V gene (reference sequence).

These data were also filed under a second study, of T cells in Graves' hyperthyroidism and ophthalmopathy. The second study's authors report: Stable Graves' hyperthyroidism was defined as no progression to ophthalmopathy during 18 months of follow-up. Hyperthyroidism patients were newly diagnosed, with disease duration under 2 months, and aged 18 to 65 years. Any patient with an uncontrolled infection, another autoimmune disease, pregnancy or lactation was excluded. Diagnoses were established on the basis of clinical symptoms, serum thyroxine and TRAb, thyroid ultrasound, and orbital computed tomography. A first-round RT-PCR of the TCR CDR3 used the HTBI primer set with the Qiagen OneStep RT-PCR kit. Most expanded thyroid clonotypes (frequency above 0.001) were also detected in blood, suggesting blood repertoires may reflect thyroid immune responses. A model built on a 13 V-J signature distinguished ophthalmopathy from stable hyperthyroidism, reaching roughly 88% sensitivity and about 81% specificity in cross-validation and 80%/75% in testing. In validation, the model predicted progression to ophthalmopathy with approximately 70% sensitivity and roughly 72% specificity, a median of about six months before onset. A discovery cohort of about a hundred patients, about 40 with Graves' ophthalmopathy and approximately 57 with stable Graves' hyperthyroidism, was used to find distinguishing TCR V-J signatures. An independent validation cohort of fewer than 20 hyperthyroidism patients and more than 15 patients who later progressed to ophthalmopathy tested prospective prediction of ophthalmopathy. The approximately 100 discovery patients were divided at random into training and test sets in a 7:3 ratio. The study also compared thyroid tissue and blood T-cell repertoires from several Graves' hyperthyroidism patients. Once sampling was done, hyperthyroidism patients were given methimazole at a starting dose of 30 mg daily, whereas ophthalmopathy patients were given high-dose intravenous methylprednisolone. Libraries were constructed in a second round of multiplex PCR, after which size selection and purification were performed. The libraries were sequenced on an Illumina HiSeq2000 using paired-end 100 bp reads. Raw data were processed with SOAPnuke, discarding reads with adapters, uncalled bases, mean Phred below 15, or no exact constant-primer or identifier match. High-quality paired reads were merged with COPE v1.2.5, and unique nucleotide sequences were defined as clonotypes. MiTCR v1.1 was used to align clonotypes to the IMGT TRBV, TRBD and TRBJ reference segments. The analysis included only V-J combinations with a frequency above 0.0001, which together covered over 98% of the repertoires. A TCS score was defined as the ratio between F50 (clonal expansion) and ExV (chaos), using BLOSUM62-based TCRdist between CDR3 peptides within each V-J. Welch's t-statistics and random forest reduced around 510 V-J features to 13, which were used in a naive Bayes classifier (R e1071). No statistical method was used to fix the sample size in advance, and group allocation was not hidden from the investigators. The paper reports TCR Vbeta CDR3 sequencing of 130 to 150 peripheral blood samples: under 45 ophthalmopathy, 70 to 85 hyperthyroidism and around 17 progressor patients.

The receptor's source is a man younger than 30 with Graves disease. Donor details come from another sample of the same person, matched by shared clones. Sequenced material: peripheral blood mononuclear cells (PBMCs), taken at new diagnosis, from a patient treated with antithyroid drugs. The chain links TRBV27 with TRBJ2-6; a tentative D match to TRBD2 spans 7 bases. In nucleotide form, the sequence is TGTGCCAGCAGTTCCGCCCTCTTAGGGGCGGGGGCCAACGTCATGACTTTC. It translates to CASSSALLGAGANVMTF.